The 9 T cell receptor beta chains reported below all come from one sample, sequenced in a study of shared clonotypes between healthy human individuals. Naive CD8 isolation took CD45RO-negative cells positively selected for CCR7 and excluded terminally differentiated effector memory CD45RA+ cells. The method was immunoSEQ multiplex PCR; TCRdb's version includes in-frame clones alone and lacks a portion of them. The table lists some 2,000,000 clones, approximately 94% of them singletons. Material for sequencing was naive CD8+ T cells sorted from blood. The receptors were sampled from a man aged 18-30 years in good health.

About this clone itself: A read error may produce the germline difference seen at one junction end. The chain employs TRBV10-1 and TRBJ2-5; the D call may be TRBD1 or TRBD2 (5 bases each). This CDR3 comprises 12 residues. Germline CDR1 reads WNHNN; CDR2 reads SYGVQD (reference sequence). The CDR3 here is CASREWGETQYF. The CDR3 coding sequence is TGCGCCAGCAGGGAGTGGGGGGAGACCCAGTACTTC.

The chain combines TRBV6-1 with TRBJ1-6; D gene uncertain. Germline V gene data show CDR1 as MNHNS and CDR2 as SASEGT. The CDR3 is 15 residues long. The ends were cut back, 0 bases at V and 9 bases at J, with 12 bases in the middle. CDR3 loop: CASSEALPGGSPLHF. CDR3 sequence (DNA): TGTGCCAGCAGTGAAGCCCTTCCGGGTGGTTCACCCCTCCACTTT.

With respect to this clone: This sample includes further DNA sequences coding for the same CDR3. The chain employs TRBV29-1 and TRBJ1-1, with D unresolved. From germline, CDR1 is SQVTM and CDR2 ANQGSEA. Trimming stripped 7 bases from V and 5 bases from J, with 5 bases between. The CDR3 length is 9 residues. The DNA of the CDR3 is TGCAGCGGTGGGACTGAAGCTTTCTTT. Protein product: CSGGTEAFF. The whole variable domain, filled in from reference TRBV29-1 and TRBJ1-1, reads SAVISQKPSRDICQRGTSLTIQCQVDSQVTMMFWYRQQPGQSLTLIATANQGSEATYESGFVIDKFPISRPNLTFSTLTVSNMSPEDSSIYLCSGGTEAFFGQGTRLTVV.

The chain employs TRBV30 and TRBJ2-5; D remains ambiguous. Germline V gene sequence: CDR1 GTSNPN, CDR2 SVGIG (reference sequence). V lost 0 bases and J 7 bases, leaving 15 bases between the germline ends. The CDR3 is 14 amino acids. CDR3 residues: CAWSVRRPAATQYF. Here the CDR3 DNA reads TGTGCCTGGAGTGTAAGGCGCCCGGCGGCGACCCAGTACTTC.

The chain is built from TRBV10-1 and TRBJ2-5; TRBD2 matches at 9 bases. The CDR3 has 14 residues. CDR1 is WNHNN, CDR2 SYGVQD, per germline (reference sequence). V trimming: 2 bases; J trimming: 5 bases; junction bases outside the gene matches: 3. Here the CDR3 reads CASSEGLAGETQYF. The CDR3, as DNA: TGCGCCAGCAGTGAGGGCCTAGCGGGGGAGACCCAGTACTTC.

This chain links TRBV28 with TRBJ2-7; D gene ambiguous. V gave up 5 bases and J gave up 4 bases, with 15 bases separating them. The germline CDR1 and CDR2 sequences are MDHEN and SYDVKM. This CDR3 is built from 14 residues. Here the CDR3 DNA reads TGTGCCAGCAGTCCCGCAACCAATCTATACGAGCAGTACTTC. Amino acids: CASSPATNLYEQYF.

In DNA form, the CDR3 reads TGTGCCAGCAGCGTTAGCGGGAGTGGGGATGAGCAGTTCTTC. It codes for CASSVSGSGDEQFF. The chain couples TRBV9 to TRBJ2-1; 9 nucleotides line up with TRBD2. The CDR3 has 14 residues. Losses at the gene ends were 2 bases for V and 8 bases for J; bases not matched to a gene: 5. The germline gives CDR1 SGDLS, CDR2 YYNGEE.

V usage is TRBV4-1 and J usage is TRBJ1-1; D unresolved. V lost 1 base and J 11 bases, leaving 14 bases between the germline ends. This CDR3 has 13 amino acids. CDR1 and CDR2 from the germline V gene are MGHRA and YSYEKL. CDR3 DNA: TGCGCCAGCAGCCAAGGTTCGGGTGATTGGGCTTTCTTT. Translation: CASSQGSGDWAFF.

The chain employs TRBV18 and TRBJ2-1, with TRBD2 matching 11 bases. The J segment lost 6 bases and the V segment lost 1 base, leaving 5 bases of the junction unmatched. The V gene's germline CDR1 is KGHSH and CDR2 LQKENI. The CDR3 totals 16 residues. CDR3 nucleotides: TGTGCCAGCTCACCACGGGCTAGCGGGGGGATCAATGAGCAGTTCTTC. It yields the protein CASSPRASGGINEQFF.